The source of this TCR beta chain is a study of long-term antiretroviral therapy in people with HIV. Sequencing relied on immunoSEQ assay v3.0, run at survey level. TCRdb's table, derived via immunoSEQ multiplex PCR, lists solely in-frame clones and lacks some. The repertoire holds about 24,000 clones, with about 76% as singletons. The CDR3 sequence is 14 residues long. Looked up from germline, CDR1 is SNHLY and CDR2 is FYNNEI. V lost 6 bases to trimming and J lost 1 base, with 11 bases between them. Study findings and constraints: The range of CDR3 lengths in HIV repertoires proved narrower than that found in controls. Whichever time point was examined, clones expanded before ART dominated the repertoire.

Specimens carried roughly 0.95-10 million cryopreserved PBMC before DNA extraction. Note on this clone: Its specificity is unknown.

This receptor was identified in a woman under 30 with HIV. The material was unsorted PBMCs, obtained at the start of antiretroviral therapy, before treatment. The chain has TRBV2 and TRBJ2-3; D is unresolved. In nucleotides, the CDR3 is TGTGCCAGCAGCCCAGGTTCCGGCACAGATACGCAGTATTTT. Amino acids: CASSPGSGTDTQYF.